A single sample gave rise to the 17 T cell receptor beta chains below, sequenced in a study of control samples from healthy donors and cancer patients. Generated by immunoSEQ multiplex PCR, the TCRdb table keeps only in-frame clones and is missing some. In the table there are 60,000 to 75,000 clones, 84% of which are singletons. Sequencing input: blood. All receptors derive from a man in his forties or fifties in good health.

This chain links TRBV19 with TRBJ2-7; D call uncertain. Germline V CDR1 and CDR2: LNHDA, SQIVND (reference sequence). This CDR3 comprises 13 residues. V shed 11 bases and J shed 6 bases, with 20 bases lying between them. CDR3 in amino acids: CAGLTSSYREQYF. The DNA for the CDR3 is TGTGCCGGCCTAACAAGTTCGTATCGCGAGCAGTACTTC.

V usage is TRBV28 and J usage is TRBJ1-2, with D uncertain. This CDR3 has 15 amino acids. Trimming took off 2 bases at V and 0 bases at J, with 10 bases between the two ends. The germline V gene encodes CDR1 MDHEN and CDR2 SYDVKM. Here the CDR3 DNA reads TGTGCCAGCAGTTTAGGTACAGCTACTAACTATGGCTACACCTTC. Its protein is CASSLGTATNYGYTF.

Points on this clone: At one of its ends the junction is not consistent with the germline gene, which may arise from a read error. The rearrangement links TRBV28 to TRBJ1-5, with 9 bases fitting TRBD1. Germline loops: CDR1 MDHEN, CDR2 SYDVKM. This CDR3 spans 11 amino acids. CDR3 amino acids: CASSAPGTGYF. Written as DNA, the CDR3 is TGTGCCAGCAGCGCCCCCGGGACAGGGTATTTT.

This chain uses TRBV5-4 with TRBJ2-1; D perhaps matches TRBD1 (6 bases). The CDR3 extends over 14 amino acids. Trimming stripped 3 bases from V and 4 bases from J, with 11 bases between. Germline lookup yields CDR1 SGHNT and CDR2 YYREEE (reference sequence). The CDR3 region has the DNA TGTGCCAGCAGCTACAACAGGGAATACAATGAGCAGTTCTTC. It yields the protein CASSYNREYNEQFF.

The chain recombines TRBV29-1 with TRBJ2-6, with D possibly being TRBD1 or TRBD2 (5 bases each). Germline CDR1 and CDR2: SQVTM and ANQGSEA. The CDR3 has 16 amino acids. With 6 bases removed from V and 1 base from J, the gap between germline ends came to 16 bases. The CDR3 bases are TGCAGCGTCTCAGGGACGTTCGAATCTGGGGCCAACGTCCTGACTTTC. Translation gives CSVSGTFESGANVLTF.

As concerns this clone: The same CDR3 can be traced to other DNA sequences in this sample. The genes are TRBV1 and TRBJ1-2. TRBV1 has pseudogene status. CDR3 length equals 14 residues. CDR3 coding DNA: TGCACCAGCAGCCAAGATACGCCGTCATTCGGCTATACCTTC. It specifies CTSSQDTPSFGYTF.

The chain combines TRBV5-1 with TRBJ1-1, with D maybe TRBD1 (6 bases). Trimming took 6 bases from V and 5 from J, leaving 11 bases between them. The CDR3 has 12 residues. From germline, CDR1 is SGHRS and CDR2 YFSETQ. The CDR3 reads CASNLGGTEAFF. In DNA, the CDR3 is TGCGCCAGCAACCTAGGGGGGACTGAAGCTTTCTTT. Supplemented by reference TRBV5-1 and TRBJ1-1, the full variable domain reads KAGVTQTPRYLIKTRGQQVTLSCSPISGHRSVSWYQQTPGQGLQFLFEYFSETQRNKGNFPGRFSGRQFSNSRSEMNVSTLELGDSALYLCASNLGGTEAFFGQGTRLTVV.

The V call is TRBV19, the J call TRBJ2-5; D gene uncertain. Trimming removed 5 bases at V and 3 bases at J, with 25 bases between. Per germline, CDR1 LNHDA and CDR2 SQIVND (reference sequence). The CDR3 consists of 18 residues. The CDR3 nucleotides read TGTGCCAGTAGTCCCCTTCTGTTCCGTGGGTCCCCTAAAGAGACCCAGTACTTC. Translating it yields CASSPLLFRGSPKETQYF.

In this sample, this clone turned up once. Other nucleotide sequences in the sample specify the same CDR3. The chain recombines TRBV6-5 with TRBJ1-4, with TRBD1 matching 9 bases. Germline CDR1 and CDR2: MNHEY and SVGAGI. This CDR3 is 14 amino acids long. J gave up 7 bases and V 6 bases, and 6 bases lay outside the gene matches. CDR3 in DNA: TGTGCCAGCAGACCAACAGGGGGCAGTGAAAAACTGTTTTTT. Translation: CASRPTGGSEKLFF.

The J gene is TRBJ1-1, the V gene TRBV6-5; no clear D. Looked up from germline, CDR1 is MNHEY and CDR2 is SVGAGI. V dropped 6 bases and J dropped 0 bases, with 8 bases sitting between them. The CDR3 is made up of 13 amino acids. This CDR3 is CASSLKLNTEAFF. CDR3 bases: TGTGCCAGCAGCCTTAAGCTGAACACTGAAGCTTTCTTT.

This chain joins TRBV20-1 and TRBJ2-3; no reliable D call. The length of the CDR3 is 11 residues. Germline CDR1 DFQATT, CDR2 SNEGSKA (reference sequence). V shed 8 bases and J shed 5 bases, with 11 bases lying between them. CDR3: CSRVLGDTQYF. CDR3 DNA sequence: TGCAGTCGGGTTTTAGGAGATACGCAGTATTTT.

This clone is labeled medium-sized. V is TRBV5-6 and J is TRBJ2-5; D gene ambiguous. V lost 4 bases, J lost 5 bases, and 12 bases lay in between. CDR3 length: 13 amino acids. Germline assignment: CDR1 SGHDT and CDR2 YYEEEE. As DNA, the CDR3 is TGTGCCAGCAGCCTGAGTAACGGGGAGACCCAGTACTTC. This encodes CASSLSNGETQYF.

The chain combines TRBV12-3 or TRBV12-4 with TRBJ1-2; D not certain. The V and J ends lost 2 bases and 8 bases respectively, with 12 bases between them. The CDR3 extends over 13 amino acids. As DNA, the CDR3 is TGTGCCAGCAGTTTACGTCCCCACTGGGGCTACACCTTC. This gives the protein CASSLRPHWGYTF.

This chain connects TRBV30 to TRBJ1-2, with D unclear. Between the trimmed V and J ends, which lost 3 bases and 4 bases, there was a span of 15 bases. CDR3 length: 14 residues. Germline V gives CDR1 GTSNPN, CDR2 SVGIG (reference sequence). The CDR3 protein is CAWRPDGRSYGYTF. For the CDR3, the DNA is TGTGCCTGGAGACCGGACGGGAGGAGCTATGGCTACACCTTC.

The genes are TRBV28 and TRBJ1-2; TRBD1 matches 7 bases. The CDR3 sequence is 14 residues long. Germline trimming cut 4 bases from V and 3 bases from J; bases unmatched to any gene: 5. Germline V gene sequence: CDR1 MDHEN, CDR2 SYDVKM. CDR3 coding DNA: TGTGCCAGCAGTTCAATCGACAGGGACTATGGCTACACCTTC. It translates to CASSSIDRDYGYTF.

The V gene is TRBV19, the J gene TRBJ2-7; 9 bases match TRBD2. The junction had 4 bases not matched to a gene; V was cut back by 4 bases and J by 6 bases. This CDR3 region has 13 residues. Germline CDR1 is LNHDA and CDR2 is SQIVND (reference sequence). The CDR3 DNA reads as TGTGCCAGTAGTACTAGCGGGGTGGGCGAGCAGTACTTC. Protein product: CASSTSGVGEQYF. The whole variable domain, filled in from reference TRBV19 and TRBJ2-7, reads DGGITQSPKYLFRKEGQNVTLSCEQNLNHDAMYWYRQDPGQGLRLIYYSQIVNDFQKGDIAEGYSVSREKKESFPLTVTSAQKNPTAFYLCASSTSGVGEQYFGPGTRLTVT.

The J gene is TRBJ1-2, the V gene TRBV9; the D gene is possibly TRBD1 (6 bases). The CDR3 sequence is 16 residues long. Trimming stripped 4 bases from V and 2 bases from J, with 18 bases between. The germline gives CDR1 SGDLS, CDR2 YYNGEE. The DNA of the CDR3 is TGTGCCAGCAGCACATTAGGGTGGGGGACAAACTATGGCTACACCTTC. Residues: CASSTLGWGTNYGYTF.